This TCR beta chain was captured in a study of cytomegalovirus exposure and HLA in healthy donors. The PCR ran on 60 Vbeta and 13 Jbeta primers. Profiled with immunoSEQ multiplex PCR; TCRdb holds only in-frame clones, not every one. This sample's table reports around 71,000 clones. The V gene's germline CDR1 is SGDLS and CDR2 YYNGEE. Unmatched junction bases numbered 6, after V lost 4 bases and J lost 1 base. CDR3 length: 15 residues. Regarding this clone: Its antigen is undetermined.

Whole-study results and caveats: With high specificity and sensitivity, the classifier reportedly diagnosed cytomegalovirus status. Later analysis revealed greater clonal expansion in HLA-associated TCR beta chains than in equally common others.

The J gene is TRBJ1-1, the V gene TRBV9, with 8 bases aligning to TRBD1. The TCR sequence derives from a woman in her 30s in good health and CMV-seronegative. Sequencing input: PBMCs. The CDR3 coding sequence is TGTGCCAGCAGCTCACCCGGGACAGGGAACACTGAAGCTTTCTTT. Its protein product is CASSSPGTGNTEAFF.